This T cell receptor (beta chain) was recovered during a study of OX40 agonist ivuxolimab in advanced cancers. This clone was counted once. Its antigen remains unidentified. Repertoires were generated with immunoSEQ multiplex PCR, while TCRdb's copy carries only in-frame clones and drops some. This table holds some 26,000 clones, about 76% found once. The V and J ends lost 4 bases and 0 bases respectively, with 5 bases between them. The CDR3 loop spans 14 amino acids. CDR1 is SGDLS and CDR2 is YYNGEE in the germline V gene. Broader study findings: Compared with others, partial responders at 0.1-3.0 mg/kg displayed clonal expansion among the lowest.

The sequenced sample was CD4+ or CD8+ T cells sorted from blood, obtained in a trial of the OX40 agonist ivuxolimab. The TCR sequence derives from an adult with an advanced solid tumor such as melanoma, head and neck, liver or kidney cancer. The genes are TRBV9 and TRBJ1-6; D call uncertain. CDR3 in amino acids: CASSLSSYNSPLHF. In DNA, the CDR3 is TGTGCCAGCAGCCTGAGCTCCTATAATTCACCCCTCCACTTT.